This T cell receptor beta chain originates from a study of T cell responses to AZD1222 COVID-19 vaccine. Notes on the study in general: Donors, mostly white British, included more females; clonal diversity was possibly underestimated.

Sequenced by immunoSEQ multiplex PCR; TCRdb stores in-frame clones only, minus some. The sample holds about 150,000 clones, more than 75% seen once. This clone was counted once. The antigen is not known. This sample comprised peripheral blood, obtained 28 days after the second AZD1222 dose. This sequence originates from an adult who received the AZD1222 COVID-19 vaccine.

This CDR3 reads CASSLRTGGASGELFF. CDR3 in DNA: TGTGCCAGCAGCTTGAGGACAGGGGGCGCCTCCGGGGAGCTGTTTTTT. The rearrangement uses TRBV7-3 and TRBJ2-2; TRBD1 matches 11 bases. The ends lost 3 bases at V and 6 bases at J; junction bases unmatched: 6. CDR3 length: 16 amino acids. Germline lookup yields CDR1 SGHTA and CDR2 FQGTGA.